The sample holds many counts of the clone carrying this T cell receptor (beta chain). Trimming pared 0 bases from V and 1 base from J, leaving 25 bases between. This CDR3 spans 20 amino acids. CDR1 LGHDT and CDR2 YNNKEL come from the germline V gene (reference sequence). This sample is part of a study of T cells in Graves' hyperthyroidism and ophthalmopathy. It was RNA transcripts that yielded the amplified TCR beta CDR3 regions. Researchers ran a first-round RT-PCR on the TCR CDR3 using the HTBI primer set. Each CDR3 protein gets one entry after TCRdb re-called the multiplex PCR reads with MiXCR. The sample has 300,000 or so distinct CDR3 sequences, over 15% seen once; the top ten hold roughly 53%.

The chain recombines TRBV3-1 with TRBJ2-7, with D possibly TRBD1 on 5 matching bases. Sequences were obtained from blood. This TCR was sampled from a woman between 55 and 75 years old with Graves' ophthalmopathy. The DNA of the CDR3 is TGTGCCAGCAGCCAAGATTTTCTTCGCGTTCAGGGAAAATTTTCCTACGAGCAGTACTTC. Encoded protein: CASSQDFLRVQGKFSYEQYF.